This TCR beta chain was captured in a study of T cell clusters in autoimmune cytopenias. TRB was amplified from 250 ng of peripheral blood genomic DNA per sample. TRB was amplified by touch-down multiplex PCR, primer pools A and B combined. After re-calling the multiplex PCR reads, TCRdb lists one entry per CDR3 protein, DNA absent. The sample totals around 8,000 distinct CDR3 sequences. The clonotype was recovered from a human donor with an autoimmune cytopenia or autoimmune hepatitis (not recorded which). The source material was peripheral blood.

The CDR3 protein is CASSFRGGTGGGEQYF. The chain uses TRBV11-2 and TRBJ2-7; the D call from TCRdb, TRBD2, cannot be confirmed without DNA. This CDR3 has 16 amino acids. From germline, CDR1 is SGHAT and CDR2 FQNNGV.